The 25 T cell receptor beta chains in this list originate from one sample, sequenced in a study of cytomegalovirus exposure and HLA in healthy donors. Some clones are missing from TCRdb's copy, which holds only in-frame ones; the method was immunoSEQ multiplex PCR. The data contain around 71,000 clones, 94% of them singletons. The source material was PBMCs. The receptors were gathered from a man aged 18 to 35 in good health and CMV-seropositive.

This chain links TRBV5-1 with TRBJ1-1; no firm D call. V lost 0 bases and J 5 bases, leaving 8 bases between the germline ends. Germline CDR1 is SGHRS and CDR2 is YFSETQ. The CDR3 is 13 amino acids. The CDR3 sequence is CASSLAKETEAFF. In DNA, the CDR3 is TGCGCCAGCAGCTTGGCGAAGGAGACTGAAGCTTTCTTT.

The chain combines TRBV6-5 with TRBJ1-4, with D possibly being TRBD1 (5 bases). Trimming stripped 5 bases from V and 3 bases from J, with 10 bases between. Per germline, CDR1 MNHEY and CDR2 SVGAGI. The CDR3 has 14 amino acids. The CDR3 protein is CASSGGTPNEKLFF. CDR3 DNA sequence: TGTGCCAGCAGTGGGGGGACGCCTAATGAAAAACTGTTTTTT.

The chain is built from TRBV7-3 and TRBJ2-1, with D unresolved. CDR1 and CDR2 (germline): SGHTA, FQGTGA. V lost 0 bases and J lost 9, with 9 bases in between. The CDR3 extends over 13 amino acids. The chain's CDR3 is CASSLTEEGEQFF. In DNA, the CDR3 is TGTGCCAGCAGCTTAACAGAGGAAGGTGAGCAGTTCTTC.

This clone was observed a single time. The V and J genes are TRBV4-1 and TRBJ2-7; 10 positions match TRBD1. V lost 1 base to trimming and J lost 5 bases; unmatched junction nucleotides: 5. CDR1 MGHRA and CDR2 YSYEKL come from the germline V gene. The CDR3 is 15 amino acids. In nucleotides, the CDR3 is TGCGCCAGCAGCCAAGTGGGGACAGGGGTCGACGAGCAGTACTTC. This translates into CASSQVGTGVDEQYF.

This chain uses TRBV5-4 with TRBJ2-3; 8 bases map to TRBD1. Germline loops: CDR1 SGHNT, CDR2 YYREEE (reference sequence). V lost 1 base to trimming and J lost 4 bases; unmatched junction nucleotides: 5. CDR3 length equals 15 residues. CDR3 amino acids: CASSLPRGRPDTQYF. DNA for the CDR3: TGTGCCAGCAGCTTGCCCAGGGGGCGCCCAGATACGCAGTATTTT. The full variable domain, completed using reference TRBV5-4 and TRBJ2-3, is ETGVTQSPTHLIKTRGQQVTLRCSSQSGHNTVSWYQQALGQGPQFIFQYYREEENGRGNFPPRFSGLQFPNYSSELNVNALELDDSALYLCASSLPRGRPDTQYFGPGTRLTVL.

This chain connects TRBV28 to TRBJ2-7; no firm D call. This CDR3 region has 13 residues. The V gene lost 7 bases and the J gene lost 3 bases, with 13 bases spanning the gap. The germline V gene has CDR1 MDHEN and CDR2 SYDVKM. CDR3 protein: CASKRNLGYEQYF. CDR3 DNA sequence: TGTGCCAGCAAGAGGAATCTCGGCTACGAGCAGTACTTC.

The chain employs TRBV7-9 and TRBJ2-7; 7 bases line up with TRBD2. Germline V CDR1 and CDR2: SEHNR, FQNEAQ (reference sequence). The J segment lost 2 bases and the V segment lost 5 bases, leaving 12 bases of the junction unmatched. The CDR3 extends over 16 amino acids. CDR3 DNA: TGTGCCAGCAGCGGGACGTGGCGGGGGACTACCTACGAGCAGTACTTC. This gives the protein CASSGTWRGTTYEQYF.

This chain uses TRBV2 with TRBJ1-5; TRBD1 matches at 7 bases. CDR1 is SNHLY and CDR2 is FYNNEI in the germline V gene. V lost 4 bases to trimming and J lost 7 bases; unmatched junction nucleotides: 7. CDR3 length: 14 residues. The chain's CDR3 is CASSGQGSRQPQHF. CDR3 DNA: TGTGCCAGCAGTGGACAGGGTAGCCGGCAGCCCCAGCATTTT.

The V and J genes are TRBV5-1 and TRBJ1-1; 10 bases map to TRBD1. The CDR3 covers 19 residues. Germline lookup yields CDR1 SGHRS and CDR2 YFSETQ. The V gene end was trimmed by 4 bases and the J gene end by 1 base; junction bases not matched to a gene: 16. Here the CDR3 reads CASSLNRVGQGWWNTEAFF. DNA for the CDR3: TGCGCCAGCAGCCTGAACAGAGTGGGACAGGGGTGGTGGAACACTGAAGCTTTCTTT.

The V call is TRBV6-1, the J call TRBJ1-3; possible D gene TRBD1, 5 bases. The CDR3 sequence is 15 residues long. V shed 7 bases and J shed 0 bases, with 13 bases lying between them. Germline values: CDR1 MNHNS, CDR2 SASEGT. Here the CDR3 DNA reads TGTGCCAGCACCGTGGACATTCGCTCTGGAAACACCATATATTTT. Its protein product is CASTVDIRSGNTIYF.

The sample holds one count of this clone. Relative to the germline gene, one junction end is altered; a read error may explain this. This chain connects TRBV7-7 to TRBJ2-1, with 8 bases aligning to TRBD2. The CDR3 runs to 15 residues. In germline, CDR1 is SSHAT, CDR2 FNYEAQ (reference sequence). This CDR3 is CASSPFSGKSGEQFF. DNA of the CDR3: TGTGCTAGCAGCCCTTTTAGCGGGAAGTCCGGTGAGCAGTTCTTC.

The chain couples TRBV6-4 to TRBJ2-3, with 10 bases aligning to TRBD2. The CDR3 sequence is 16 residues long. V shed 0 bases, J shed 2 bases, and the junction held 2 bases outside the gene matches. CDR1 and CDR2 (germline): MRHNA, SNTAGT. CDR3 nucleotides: TGTGCCAGCAGTGACTCGCTAGCGGGAGACACAGATACGCAGTATTTT. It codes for CASSDSLAGDTDTQYF.

CDR3 amino acids: CASILGGKGREQYF. In nucleotides, the CDR3 is TGTGCCAGCATCTTGGGCGGGAAGGGACGCGAGCAGTACTTC. The J gene is TRBJ2-7, the V gene TRBV28; the D gene is possibly TRBD2 (6 bases). Germline CDR1 reads MDHEN; CDR2 reads SYDVKM. V was pared by 7 bases and J by 6 bases, with 19 bases between. The CDR3 sequence is 14 residues long.

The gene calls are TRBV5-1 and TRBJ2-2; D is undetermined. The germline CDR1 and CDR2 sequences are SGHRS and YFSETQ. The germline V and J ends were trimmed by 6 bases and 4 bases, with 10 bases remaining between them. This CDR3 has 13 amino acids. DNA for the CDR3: TGCGCCAGCATCCCCTCGGGCACCGGGGAGCTGTTTTTT. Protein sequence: CASIPSGTGELFF. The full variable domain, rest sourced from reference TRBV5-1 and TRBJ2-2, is KAGVTQTPRYLIKTRGQQVTLSCSPISGHRSVSWYQQTPGQGLQFLFEYFSETQRNKGNFPGRFSGRQFSNSRSEMNVSTLELGDSALYLCASIPSGTGELFFGEGSRLTVL.

The CDR3 DNA follows: TGCAGCGTTTTAACAGGGGGCAACGAGCAGTACTTC. It yields the protein CSVLTGGNEQYF. The V gene is TRBV29-1, the J gene TRBJ2-7; 9 nucleotides align to TRBD1. This CDR3 spans 12 amino acids. The germline V gene encodes CDR1 SQVTM and CDR2 ANQGSEA. With V trimmed by 5 bases and J by 5 bases, 4 bases remained unmatched.

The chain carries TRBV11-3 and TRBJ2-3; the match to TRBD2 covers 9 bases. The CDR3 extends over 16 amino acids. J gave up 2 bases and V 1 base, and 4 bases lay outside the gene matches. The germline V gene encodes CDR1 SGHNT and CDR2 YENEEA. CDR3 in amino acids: CASSLGQRGVTDTQYF. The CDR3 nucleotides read TGTGCCAGCAGCTTAGGCCAGCGGGGGGTCACAGATACGCAGTATTTT.

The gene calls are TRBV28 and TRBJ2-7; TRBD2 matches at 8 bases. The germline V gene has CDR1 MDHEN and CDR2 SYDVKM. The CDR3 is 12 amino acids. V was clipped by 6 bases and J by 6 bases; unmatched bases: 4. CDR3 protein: CASRFSGTEQYF. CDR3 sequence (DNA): TGTGCCAGCAGGTTTAGCGGGACCGAGCAGTACTTC.

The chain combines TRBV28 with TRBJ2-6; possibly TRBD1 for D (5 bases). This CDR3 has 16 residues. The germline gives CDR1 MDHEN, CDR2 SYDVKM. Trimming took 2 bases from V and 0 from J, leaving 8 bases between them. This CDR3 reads CASSLDRASGANVLTF. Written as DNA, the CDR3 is TGTGCCAGCAGTTTAGACAGAGCCTCTGGGGCCAACGTCCTGACTTTC.

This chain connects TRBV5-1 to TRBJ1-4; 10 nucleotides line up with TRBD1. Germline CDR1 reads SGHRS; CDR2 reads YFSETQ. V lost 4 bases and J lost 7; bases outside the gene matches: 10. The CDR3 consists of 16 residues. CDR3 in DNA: TGCGCCAGCAGCACGGGACAGGGGAGGCTGTTTGAAAAACTGTTTTTT. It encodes CASSTGQGRLFEKLFF.

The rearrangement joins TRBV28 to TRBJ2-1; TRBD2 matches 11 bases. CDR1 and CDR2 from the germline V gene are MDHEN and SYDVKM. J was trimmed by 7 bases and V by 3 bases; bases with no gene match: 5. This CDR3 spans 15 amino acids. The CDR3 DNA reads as TGTGCCAGCAGTTTGACTAGCGGGACCTGGAATGAGCAGTTCTTC. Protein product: CASSLTSGTWNEQFF.

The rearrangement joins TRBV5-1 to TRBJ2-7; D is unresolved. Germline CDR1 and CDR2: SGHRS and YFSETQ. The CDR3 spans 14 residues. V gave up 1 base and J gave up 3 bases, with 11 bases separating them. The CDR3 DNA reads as TGCGCCAGCAGCTTGTCCGGGTCCAACTACGAGCAGTACTTC. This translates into CASSLSGSNYEQYF.

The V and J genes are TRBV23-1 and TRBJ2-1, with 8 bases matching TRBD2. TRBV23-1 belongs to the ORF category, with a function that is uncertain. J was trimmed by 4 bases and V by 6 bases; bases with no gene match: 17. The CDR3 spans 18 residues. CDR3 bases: TGCGCCAGCAGCCAGGGGCCCGGGAGGGGACCTCCTTACAATGAGCAGTTCTTC. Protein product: CASSQGPGRGPPYNEQFF.

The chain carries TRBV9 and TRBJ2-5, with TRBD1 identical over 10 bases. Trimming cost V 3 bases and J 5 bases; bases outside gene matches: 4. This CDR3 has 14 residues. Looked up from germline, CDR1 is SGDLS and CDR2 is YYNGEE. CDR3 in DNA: TGTGCCAGCAGCGCCCGGGACAGGGGCGAGACCCAGTACTTC. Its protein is CASSARDRGETQYF.

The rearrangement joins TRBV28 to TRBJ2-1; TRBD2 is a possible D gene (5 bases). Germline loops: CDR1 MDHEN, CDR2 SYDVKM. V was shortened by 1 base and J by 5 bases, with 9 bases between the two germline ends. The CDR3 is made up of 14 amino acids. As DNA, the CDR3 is TGTGCCAGCAGTTTATTGGACTGGAACAATGAGCAGTTCTTC. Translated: CASSLLDWNNEQFF.

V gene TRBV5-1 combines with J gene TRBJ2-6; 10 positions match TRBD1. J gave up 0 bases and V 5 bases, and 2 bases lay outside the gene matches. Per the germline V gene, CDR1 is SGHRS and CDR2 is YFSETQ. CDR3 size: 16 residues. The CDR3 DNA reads TGCGCCAGCAGGGGACAGGGGAACTCTGGGGCCAACGTCCTGACTTTC. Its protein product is CASRGQGNSGANVLTF.